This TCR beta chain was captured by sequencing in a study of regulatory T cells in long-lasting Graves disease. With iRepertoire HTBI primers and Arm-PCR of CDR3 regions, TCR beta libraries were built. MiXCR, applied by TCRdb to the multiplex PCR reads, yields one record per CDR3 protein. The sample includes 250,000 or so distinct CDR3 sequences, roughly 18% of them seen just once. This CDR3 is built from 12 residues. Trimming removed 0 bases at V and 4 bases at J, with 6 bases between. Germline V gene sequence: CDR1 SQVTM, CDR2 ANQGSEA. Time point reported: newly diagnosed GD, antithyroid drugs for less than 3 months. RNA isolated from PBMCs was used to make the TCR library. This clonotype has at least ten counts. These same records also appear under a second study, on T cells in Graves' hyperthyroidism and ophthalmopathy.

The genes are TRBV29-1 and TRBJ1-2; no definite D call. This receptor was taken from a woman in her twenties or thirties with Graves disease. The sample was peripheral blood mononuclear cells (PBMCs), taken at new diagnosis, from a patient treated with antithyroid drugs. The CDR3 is CSVEEDGYGYTF. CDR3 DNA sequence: TGCAGCGTTGAAGAGGACGGCTATGGCTACACCTTC.